The sample holds many counts of the clone carrying this TCR beta chain. Its antigen is currently unknown. The data originate from a study of neurological immune-mediated disorders. The cDNA came from 5'RACE, which used 10-nucleotide random UMIs. TCRdb reprocessed the 5' RACE reads via MiXCR and lists one record per CDR3 protein. The table lists tens of thousands of distinct CDR3 sequences, 4% to 6% of them singletons. 2 million PBMCs stored at -80 C were the source of the unsorted libraries. Study-level points and caveats: The greatest degree of TCR clonal expansion was observed in HTLV-1-associated myelopathy, with the lowest in multiple sclerosis, below that of healthy controls. Subjects shared no identical expanded-clone CDR3 amino acid sequences, suggesting private TCR-beta repertoires in all groups.

Trimming stripped 6 bases from V and 2 bases from J, with 13 bases between. CDR3 length: 13 amino acids. CDR1 is GTSNPN, CDR2 SVGIG, per germline (reference sequence). The origin of this receptor is a man between 18 and 29 years old with multiple sclerosis. The rearrangement uses TRBV30 and TRBJ1-2, with D possibly TRBD1 on 6 matching bases. Sequencing was done on a sample of PBMCs. The CDR3 here is CACHDRSNYGYTF. In DNA form, the CDR3 reads TGTGCCTGCCACGACAGGAGCAACTATGGCTACACCTTC.